The present T cell receptor (beta chain) was sequenced within a study of cytomegalovirus exposure and HLA in healthy donors. On the study more broadly: From roughly 180 million T cells, an earlier analysis saw some 120 million unique TCR beta sequences. Points from the study as a whole: Rare TCR sequences predominated, though certain public TCRs were found in many donors. An analysis was carried out at a later point. It showed that HLA-associated TCR beta chains were more clonally expanded than equally common non-associated chains.

The PCR employed 60 Vbeta primers together with 13 Jbeta primers. Per the original data handling: There were some 87 million unique TCR beta chains by a later count, and about 12 million of them were shared. Measured with immunoSEQ multiplex PCR; TCRdb has only the in-frame clones, and not every one. That table is the source of V, J and clone size, and D and trimming were worked out from the DNA. The data show around 150,000 clones, approximately 81% seen once. For this clone: Its specificity is unknown.

Germline-derived CDR1 and CDR2 are MNHEY and SVGAGI. Trimming took 2 bases from V and 6 from J; bases not matched to a gene: 7. This CDR3 region has 15 residues. The rearrangement uses TRBV6-5 and TRBJ2-3, with 8 bases matching TRBD1. The sample comprised PBMCs. This clonotype originated in a man aged 18-30 years in good health and CMV-seronegative. CDR3 region: CASSYGQGALDTQYF. CDR3 nucleotide sequence: TGTGCCAGCAGTTACGGACAGGGCGCGCTGGATACGCAGTATTTT.